This record looks at one TCR beta chain sequence and its context. This clonotype was observed a handful of times. Its specific antigen is unknown. Base quality data are lacking; no much larger clone is found one base away. The receptor library was made with 5' RACE. TCRdb lists the instrument as Illumina HiSeq 2500. The second PCR ran for roughly 7 to 12 cycles and used a J-beta primer mix along with a sample-barcoded 5' primer. Each TCR beta cDNA molecule received a unique molecular identifier from a template-switch 5' adaptor carrying 12 random nucleotides. Each sample yielded at least 3 million CDR3-containing paired-end reads. First-strand cDNA was synthesized from all RNA with the Mint cDNA synthesis kit, primed by a TRBC-specific oligonucleotide. Following uracil-DNA glycosylase treatment, a first 18-cycle PCR with universal primers M1SS and BC2_uni_R was performed on all cDNA. The authors' pipeline ran thus. For normalization, 1 million high-quality reads, each with a distinct molecular identifier, were randomly selected from each sample. Reads with shared molecular identifiers were discarded instead of being binned into consensus sequences. MiTCR, run with a Q25 quality threshold and the strictest error-elimination algorithm, handled CDR3 identification, clonotype clustering and error correction. A nonparametric unseen species model using Euler transformation provided a lower-bound estimate of total TCR beta diversity. The public sequencing data were trimmed at Q25 with fastp and processed into clonotypes with MiXCR by TCRdb, which kept only in-frame beta chains. Entries that share a CDR3 protein sequence are merged under the most common genes and DNA. The V and J calls here are based on TCRdb, not the publication. For this sample the table gives some 780,000 distinct CDR3 sequences, of which more than 55% were detected only once. The top ten clonotypes cover more than 25% of the sample.

The sample comes from a study of blood T cells in healthy people across ages (dated by TCRdb to between 2015 and 2016). For the wider study: In model experiments, roughly one uniquely barcoded TCR beta cDNA molecule per two T cells was captured by template switching. Using deep sequencing normalized with unique cDNA molecular identifiers, the study measured how TCR beta repertoire diversity changes with age. The donors were divided into four age groups: young (average approximately 16 years), middle-aged (about 40), aged (under 70) and long-lived (roughly 86). To avoid experimental bias, donors of different ages were distributed randomly across sequencing lanes. Two additional independent replicas of 1 million unique cDNA reads from the same blood draw were analyzed for two donors (one aged 18 to 30 and one aged 80 or older). General study outcomes and caveats: Observed TCR beta diversity correlated strongly with the percentage of naive T cells measured by flow cytometry. Compared with the aged group, more naive CD4+ T cells, fewer expanded clones and increased TCR diversity were shown by the long-lived group, suggesting age selection. Because the CMV infection status of the donors was unknown, age-related changes in expanded clonotypes may potentially have been confounded. Conclusive comparison of naive and antigen-experienced compartments was prevented by the profiling of bulk unsorted PBMCs. As age increased, observed TCR beta diversity per million T cells dropped in a roughly linear way, and a significant reduction was already evident by age 40. Estimates of total diversity based on one million sequenced T cells were regarded as lower bounds and as underestimates.

Systemically healthy Caucasian individuals from Russia, around 39 in total and aged about 6 to 90 years, were included as donors. About 9.1 milliliters of peripheral blood were collected from each donor into EDTA-treated Vacutainer tubes. Ficoll-Paque density-gradient centrifugation was used to isolate PBMCs, with at least 6.5 million per sample. Total RNA, at least 6 micrograms per sample, was extracted from PBMCs with Trizol reagent. For every donor, an aliquot of PBMCs went through flow cytometry to measure the percentages of naive CD45RAhigh/CD27high T cells. Sequenced input: blood. The receptor's source is a man aged 35 to 55 in good health.

The sequenced DNA: TGTGCCAGCAGTTTAACGGGACAGAACCAAGAGACCCAGTACTTC. The resulting protein is CASSLTGQNQETQYF. The rearranged chain carries TRBV6-5 and TRBJ2-5; 7 central bases correspond to TRBD1. Trimming accounts for 4 bases at V and 0 bases at J, while the number of junction bases matched to no gene is 5. CDR1 is given as MNHEY and CDR2 as SVGAGI, both from the germline V gene. Counted from cysteine to phenylalanine, this CDR3 has 15 amino acids. CDR3 DNA only is kept here, 45 bases in frame from base 1.